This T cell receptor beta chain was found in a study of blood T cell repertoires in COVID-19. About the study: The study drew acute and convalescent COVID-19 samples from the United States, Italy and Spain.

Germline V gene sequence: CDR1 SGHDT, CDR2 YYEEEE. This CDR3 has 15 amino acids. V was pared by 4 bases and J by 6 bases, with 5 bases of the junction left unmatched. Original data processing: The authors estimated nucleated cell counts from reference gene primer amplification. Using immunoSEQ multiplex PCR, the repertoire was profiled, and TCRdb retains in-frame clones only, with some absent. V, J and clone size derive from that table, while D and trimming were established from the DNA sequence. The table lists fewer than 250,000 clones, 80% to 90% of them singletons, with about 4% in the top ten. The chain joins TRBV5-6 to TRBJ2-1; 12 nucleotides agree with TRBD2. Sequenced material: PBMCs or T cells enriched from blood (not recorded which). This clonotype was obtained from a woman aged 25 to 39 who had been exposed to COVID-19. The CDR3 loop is CASSAGLAGSNEQFF. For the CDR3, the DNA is TGTGCCAGCAGCGCCGGACTAGCGGGAAGCAATGAGCAGTTCTTC.